This TCR beta chain emerged from a study of CD8 T cells in ankylosing spondylitis. Findings and limits, study-wide: In ankylosing spondylitis patients, matched synovial fluid reportedly showed significant enrichment of disease-linked clones. A TCR beta motif of 7 or 8 highly homologous variants appeared characteristic of ankylosing spondylitis blood. Some of these motif variants have turned up before, in reports on reactive arthritis synovial fluid and blood.

This clonotype was seen a handful of times. Its antigen is unidentified. TCRdb fed the 5' RACE reads into MiXCR, producing one record per CDR3 protein. The table includes about 330,000 distinct CDR3 sequences, 7% to 9% detected once. Germline V CDR1 and CDR2: SGHRS, YFSETQ. This CDR3 region has 16 residues. Trimming removed 4 bases from V and 6 bases from J; junction bases left unmatched: 10. Source material: blood, either unsorted or a sorted T cell fraction (not recorded which). The sequence derives from a male donor with ankylosing spondylitis. The rearrangement uses TRBV5-1 and TRBJ2-4; TRBD2 matches at 10 bases. CDR3 protein: CASSPTRGLAINIQYF. The CDR3, as DNA: TGCGCCAGCAGCCCCACCAGGGGACTAGCGATAAACATTCAGTACTTC.